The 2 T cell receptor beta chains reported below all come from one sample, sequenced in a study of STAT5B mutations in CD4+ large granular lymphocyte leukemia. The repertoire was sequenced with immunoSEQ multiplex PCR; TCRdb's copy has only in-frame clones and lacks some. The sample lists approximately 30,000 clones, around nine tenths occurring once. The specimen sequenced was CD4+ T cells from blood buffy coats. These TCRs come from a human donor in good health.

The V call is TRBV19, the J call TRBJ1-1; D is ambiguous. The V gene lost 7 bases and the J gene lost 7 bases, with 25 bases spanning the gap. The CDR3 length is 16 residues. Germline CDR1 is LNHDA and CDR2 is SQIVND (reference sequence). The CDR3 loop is CASTPLDHLTRGEAFF. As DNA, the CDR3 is TGTGCCAGTACACCACTGGATCACCTAACCCGGGGTGAAGCTTTCTTT.

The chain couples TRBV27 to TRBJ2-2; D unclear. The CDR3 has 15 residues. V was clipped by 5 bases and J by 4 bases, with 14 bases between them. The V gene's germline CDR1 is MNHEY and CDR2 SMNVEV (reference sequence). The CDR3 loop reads CASSPTKLGTGELFF. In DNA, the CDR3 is TGTGCCAGCAGTCCGACCAAACTGGGCACCGGGGAGCTGTTTTTT.